The next 25 T cell receptor beta chains were all read from a single sample in a study of CD8 T cells in ankylosing spondylitis. TCRdb reprocessed the 5' RACE reads via MiXCR and lists one record per CDR3 protein. The sample has about 27,000 distinct CDR3 sequences, 7.9% seen once. Sequences were obtained from blood. The receptors originated from a male donor with ankylosing spondylitis or in good health (not recorded which).

The chain couples TRBV5-5 to TRBJ1-5; D remains ambiguous. The length of the CDR3 is 16 residues. Germline V gene lookup returns CDR1 SGHKS and CDR2 YYEKEE (reference sequence). V was trimmed by 6 bases and J by 1 base, leaving 17 bases between them. The CDR3 region is CASTPQPGVSNQPQHF. CDR3 bases: TGTGCCAGCACCCCTCAACCCGGGGTAAGCAATCAGCCCCAGCATTTT.

V gene TRBV7-2 combines with J gene TRBJ2-1, with TRBD2 as a possible D gene (6 bases). The CDR3 runs 15 residues. The germline V gene has CDR1 SGHTA and CDR2 FQGNSA. Trimming shortened V by 1 base and J by 0 bases, and 7 bases separated the two germline ends. The CDR3 reads CASSLGGDSYNEQFF. CDR3 DNA: TGTGCCAGCAGCTTAGGGGGGGACTCCTACAATGAGCAGTTCTTC.

The J gene is TRBJ2-1, the V gene TRBV7-3; 8 bases are a match to TRBD2. The junction had 6 bases not matched to a gene; V was cut back by 5 bases and J by 3 bases. The CDR3 is 15 amino acids. Germline V CDR1 and CDR2: SGHTA, FQGTGA. The CDR3 nucleotides are TGTGCCAGCAGCCCAACCGGGACTAGCTACAATGAGCAGTTCTTC. This encodes CASSPTGTSYNEQFF.

This clonotype was seen more than once but under ten times. This rearrangement joins TRBV20-1 to TRBJ2-3, with 8 bases identical to TRBD2. CDR1 DFQATT and CDR2 SNEGSKA come from the germline V gene (reference sequence). Trimming took 3 bases from V and 4 from J; bases not matched to a gene: 6. This CDR3 spans 14 amino acids. The DNA of the CDR3 is TGCAGTGCTAGTAGCGGGATAGTTTCAGATACGCAGTATTTT. The encoded protein is CSASSGIVSDTQYF.

The V and J genes are TRBV4-2 and TRBJ1-5, with a weak D call TRBD1 (5 bases). There are 14 residues in the CDR3. The V gene lost 2 bases and the J gene lost 6 bases, with 11 bases spanning the gap. Germline values: CDR1 LGHNA, CDR2 YNFKEQ. Here the CDR3 DNA reads TGTGCCAGCAGCCAAACGGGGGGACGTCAGCCCCAGCATTTT. Amino acids: CASSQTGGRQPQHF.

This chain links TRBV7-2 with TRBJ2-4, with D possibly being TRBD2 (5 bases). Deletions cut 3 bases from V and 8 bases from J, with 14 bases between. The CDR3 covers 14 residues. The V gene's germline CDR1 is SGHTA and CDR2 FQGNSA. The CDR3 loop reads CASSLGALWDIQYF. In DNA form, the CDR3 reads TGTGCCAGCAGCTTGGGAGCGCTCTGGGACATTCAGTACTTC.

This clonotype was seen a few times. This chain connects TRBV29-1 to TRBJ2-5; the D is unclear. Trimming took off 5 bases at V and 6 bases at J, with 10 bases between the two ends. Germline V CDR1 and CDR2: SQVTM, ANQGSEA. This CDR3 has 11 residues. CDR3 protein: CSVLRAQTQYF. The DNA of the CDR3 is TGCAGCGTTCTTCGGGCTCAGACCCAGTACTTC.

The genes are TRBV6-2 or TRBV6-3 and TRBJ2-1; the D gene is possibly TRBD1 (6 bases). The V and J ends lost 6 bases and 3 bases respectively, with 15 bases between them. The CDR3 loop spans 15 amino acids. The germline V gene encodes CDR1 MNHEY and CDR2 SVGEGT. The CDR3 reads CASSPGVGLYNEQFF. Here the CDR3 DNA reads TGTGCCAGCAGCCCAGGGGTGGGCCTCTACAATGAGCAGTTCTTC.

In this sample, this clonotype turned up many times. V and J are TRBV28 and TRBJ1-1; D is uncertain. The CDR3 has 13 amino acids. Germline V gene sequence: CDR1 MDHEN, CDR2 SYDVKM. Trimming left V 6 bases short and J 1 base short, with 9 bases between. The CDR3 is CASSMTENTEAFF. CDR3 nucleotides: TGTGCCAGCAGCATGACTGAGAACACTGAAGCTTTCTTT.

The sample holds a few counts of this clonotype. This chain joins TRBV18 and TRBJ2-5; D is uncertain. CDR3 length equals 11 residues. CDR1 and CDR2 from the germline V gene are KGHSH and LQKENI. V shed 6 bases and J shed 0 bases, with 2 bases lying between them. CDR3 bases: TGTGCCAGCTCTGACCAAGAGACCCAGTACTTC. Protein sequence: CASSDQETQYF. The full variable domain, completed using reference TRBV18 and TRBJ2-5, is NAGVMQNPRHLVRRRGQEARLRCSPMKGHSHVYWYRQLPEEGLKFMVYLQKENIIDESGMPKERFSAEFPKEGPSILRIQQVVRGDSAAYFCASSDQETQYFGPGTRLLVL.

This CDR3 is CSVEISGGGELFF. DNA of the CDR3: TGCAGCGTCGAGATTTCCGGTGGCGGGGAGCTGTTTTTT. The chain has TRBV29-1 and TRBJ2-2, with D uncertain. The ends were cut back, 6 bases at V and 7 bases at J, with 15 bases in the middle. CDR1 is SQVTM, CDR2 ANQGSEA, per germline. This CDR3 contains 13 residues.

The CDR3 DNA reads as TGCGCCAGCAGCCAAAGGGGTTCCGGGGAGCTGTTTTTT. Its protein product is CASSQRGSGELFF. The chain combines TRBV4-3 with TRBJ2-2; weak D call: TRBD1 (5 bases). Trimming removed 2 bases from V and 6 bases from J, with 7 bases in between. CDR3 size: 13 residues. The germline V gene has CDR1 LGHNA and CDR2 YSLEER.

This clonotype has only a few counts. The chain employs TRBV7-2 and TRBJ2-3, with a weak D call TRBD2 (6 bases). Germline lookup yields CDR1 SGHTA and CDR2 FQGNSA. CDR3 length equals 14 residues. V dropped 7 bases and J dropped 8 bases, with 19 bases sitting between them. The CDR3 DNA follows: TGTGCCAGCACCTCGGATAGCGGAAGTAGTACGCAGTATTTT. It yields the protein CASTSDSGSSTQYF.

The CDR3 sequence is CASSLATGGYQETQYF. The CDR3, as DNA: TGCGCCAGCAGCTTGGCGACAGGGGGGTACCAAGAGACCCAGTACTTC. The chain is built from TRBV5-1 and TRBJ2-5, with TRBD1 identical over 9 bases. CDR3 length: 16 residues. Looked up from germline, CDR1 is SGHRS and CDR2 is YFSETQ. After removal of 0 bases from V and 0 bases from J, the junction contained 3 bases not matched to a gene.

A word on this clonotype: This may arise from a read error, as a much more abundant clone is one base away. The chain joins TRBV4-1 to TRBJ2-1; D unresolved. This CDR3 has 17 residues. In germline, CDR1 is MGHRA, CDR2 YSYEKL. V was shortened by 4 bases and J by 1 base, with 17 bases between the two germline ends. The CDR3 coding sequence is TGCGCCAGCAGCCCGAGTCGGCGTCTGACGTCCTACAATGAGCAGTTCTTC. Translation gives CASSPSRRLTSYNEQFF.

This clonotype appeared a few times. The chain has TRBV7-3 and TRBJ2-2, with 7 bases that match TRBD1. Germline CDR1 SGHTA, CDR2 FQGTGA. Trimming cost V 3 bases and J 7 bases; bases outside gene matches: 2. The CDR3 length is 13 residues. The CDR3 spells CASSFTGDGELFF. The CDR3 DNA reads as TGTGCCAGCAGCTTTACAGGGGACGGGGAGCTGTTTTTT.

There are many counts of this clonotype. The V gene is TRBV7-3, the J gene TRBJ2-1; TRBD2 might be the D (5 bases). CDR1 SGHTA and CDR2 FQGTGA come from the germline V gene. The CDR3 has 14 amino acids. Trimming took off 2 bases at V and 7 bases at J, with 12 bases between the two ends. The CDR3 spells CASSLDYAGNEQFF. The CDR3 DNA reads TGTGCCAGCAGCTTAGACTACGCGGGTAATGAGCAGTTCTTC.

CDR3 bases: TGTGCCAGCAGCCCCCTTCAAAGCACCGGGGAGCTGTTTTTT. Translating it yields CASSPLQSTGELFF. The J gene is TRBJ2-2, the V gene TRBV7-2; D unclear. The CDR3 runs 14 residues. The germline V gene has CDR1 SGHTA and CDR2 FQGNSA. V was pared by 5 bases and J by 4 bases, with 11 bases between.

This clonotype was picked up many times. The gene calls are TRBV20-1 and TRBJ2-3; D unresolved. From germline, CDR1 is DFQATT and CDR2 SNEGSKA (reference sequence). The CDR3 extends over 11 amino acids. In DNA, the CDR3 is TGCAGGCTCAAAGGCCCCGGTACGCAGTATTTT. It encodes CRLKGPGTQYF.

CDR3 in amino acids: CATSTGGSNQPQHF. DNA for the CDR3: TGTGCCACTTCTACCGGGGGCAGCAATCAGCCCCAGCATTTT. J is TRBJ1-5 and V is TRBV24-1; D is perhaps TRBD1 (6 bases). Trimming removed 10 bases at V and 1 base at J, with 13 bases between. Looked up from germline, CDR1 is KGHDR and CDR2 is SFDVKD. The CDR3 totals 14 residues.

This clonotype has just a few counts. The rearrangement joins TRBV20-1 to TRBJ2-2; TRBD2 matches 8 bases. The ends lost 4 bases at V and 1 base at J; junction bases unmatched: 2. The germline V gene has CDR1 DFQATT and CDR2 SNEGSKA (reference sequence). The CDR3 extends over 14 amino acids. CDR3 DNA sequence: TGCAGTGCTAAGCGGGGGAGGAACACCGGGGAGCTGTTTTTT. Its translation is CSAKRGRNTGELFF.

This chain connects TRBV7-3 to TRBJ2-1; 9 bases line up with TRBD2. Germline loops: CDR1 SGHTA, CDR2 FQGTGA. The CDR3 is 16 amino acids. J lost 7 bases, V lost 4 bases, and 11 bases had no gene match. Here the CDR3 DNA reads TGTGCCAGCAGCTCTTTAGGTCTAGCGGGATTTAATGAGCAGTTCTTC. It encodes CASSSLGLAGFNEQFF.

This clonotype was seen only a few times. The chain couples TRBV20-1 to TRBJ1-4; 10 bases fit TRBD1. With 5 bases clipped from V and 7 bases from J, the junction kept 4 bases outside the gene matches. Germline assignment: CDR1 DFQATT and CDR2 SNEGSKA (reference sequence). The CDR3 runs 13 residues. The chain's CDR3 is CSAWDRGGEKLFF. CDR3 DNA: TGCAGTGCTTGGGACAGGGGAGGTGAAAAACTGTTTTTT.

This clonotype came up a few times. The V gene is TRBV5-1, the J gene TRBJ1-4; D unclear. The CDR3 runs to 17 residues. V lost 1 base and J 3 bases, leaving 16 bases between the germline ends. Germline assignment: CDR1 SGHRS and CDR2 YFSETQ. CDR3 DNA: TGCGCCAGCAGCTTGAGGGTGACGGGGTCCCCTAATGAAAAACTGTTTTTT. It specifies CASSLRVTGSPNEKLFF.

This clonotype was detected ten times or more. The rearrangement links TRBV7-2 to TRBJ2-2; no clear D. There are 15 residues in the CDR3. Germline lookup yields CDR1 SGHTA and CDR2 FQGNSA. V was pared by 4 bases and J by 4 bases, with 13 bases between. Here the CDR3 DNA reads TGTGCCAGCAGCTCGGGCAGGAGCTCCACCGGGGAGCTGTTTTTT. Its translation is CASSSGRSSTGELFF.